This T cell receptor beta chain was recorded in a study of CD8 T cells in Susac syndrome. TEMRA cells underwent FACS enrichment and CD8+ and CD4+ T cells underwent negative isolation. Worth noting for this clonotype: As yet, its antigen is unknown.

Random hexamers were used to reverse transcribe the RNA input (0.5 to 1 ug). The authors amplified TCR beta CDR3 across 54 Vbeta and 13 Jbeta using immunoSEQ multiplex PCR. TCRdb ran MiXCR on the immunoSEQ multiplex PCR reads and lists one entry per CDR3 protein. The data show 75,000 to 95,000 distinct CDR3 sequences, with about 95% seen just once and roughly 0.62% held by the top ten. The CDR3 runs 16 residues. J was trimmed by 4 bases and V by 3 bases; bases with no gene match: 9. The germline V gene encodes CDR1 LNHNV and CDR2 YYDKDF (reference sequence). Whole-study findings and limits: Clonal expansion of CD8+ cells in Susac peaked in TEMRA cells (and in active patients).

This chain joins TRBV15 and TRBJ1-5, with 7 positions matching TRBD1. The clonotype originates from a human donor with Susac syndrome. The sample was CD8+ T cells from PBMCs. The CDR3 loop is CATSRGGDSRNQPQHF. The CDR3 nucleotides read TGTGCCACCAGCAGGGGGGGGGACAGCCGAAATCAGCCCCAGCATTTT.